The 16 T cell receptor beta chains presented below share a single source sample, sequenced in a study of cytomegalovirus exposure and HLA in healthy donors. The PCR was carried out with 60 Vbeta primers and 13 Jbeta primers. Only in-frame clones appear in the TCRdb table, and some are missing; sequencing was by immunoSEQ multiplex PCR. Among more than 70,000 clones listed, around 70% were seen once. The sample comprised PBMCs. Receptors originate from a woman aged 50 to 60 in good health and CMV-seropositive.

V gene TRBV7-8 combines with J gene TRBJ2-7; the match to TRBD1 covers 8 bases. The ends lost 3 bases at V and 3 bases at J; junction bases unmatched: 4. Germline V lookup: CDR1 SGHVS, CDR2 FQNEAQ. The CDR3 covers 14 residues. The CDR3 spells CASSLGQEDYEQYF. The CDR3 DNA is TGTGCCAGCAGCTTGGGACAGGAGGACTACGAGCAGTACTTC.

There are a few counts of this clone. The V and J genes are TRBV9 and TRBJ2-1; tentative D call: TRBD2 (7 bases). V was cut by 3 bases and J by 5 bases, with 18 bases left in between. CDR1 SGDLS and CDR2 YYNGEE come from the germline V gene. The length of the CDR3 is 16 residues. CDR3 sequence (DNA): TGTGCCAGCAGCGCTATCGGGGGGCTGAGGGACAATGAGCAGTTCTTC. Amino acids: CASSAIGGLRDNEQFF.

This clone was seen a handful of times. The CDR3 loop is CASSLGDSTYEQYF. DNA for the CDR3: TGCGCCAGCAGCTTGGGTGACAGTACCTACGAGCAGTACTTC. The chain is built from TRBV5-1 and TRBJ2-7, with a possible D match to TRBD1 (5 bases). CDR1 SGHRS and CDR2 YFSETQ come from the germline V gene. Trimming took off 0 bases at V and 2 bases at J, with 9 bases between the two ends. The length of the CDR3 is 14 residues.

V and J are TRBV27 and TRBJ2-1; 9 nucleotides match TRBD2. V shed 0 bases, J shed 6 bases, and the junction held 9 bases outside the gene matches. This CDR3 contains 17 residues. Germline V gene lookup returns CDR1 MNHEY and CDR2 SMNVEV (reference sequence). Here the CDR3 reads CASSLSRTSARPNEQFF. As DNA, the CDR3 is TGTGCCAGCAGTTTATCGCGGACTAGCGCCCGACCCAATGAGCAGTTCTTC.

V gene TRBV4-1 combines with J gene TRBJ2-7; TRBD1 matches at 8 bases. The CDR3 is made up of 18 amino acids. Germline lookup yields CDR1 MGHRA and CDR2 YSYEKL. V was clipped by 0 bases and J by 1 base; unmatched bases: 11. CDR3 nucleotide sequence: TGCGCCAGCAGCCAAGATCAGCACCGGACAGGGTCATCCTACGAGCAGTACTTC. As protein: CASSQDQHRTGSSYEQYF.

This chain uses TRBV18 with TRBJ2-7; 7 nucleotides line up with TRBD1. Unmatched junction bases numbered 10, after V lost 6 bases and J lost 2 bases. Germline lookup yields CDR1 KGHSH and CDR2 LQKENI. This CDR3 has 15 residues. CDR3: CASSQRTGDTYEQYF. The CDR3 DNA reads as TGTGCCAGCTCGCAGCGGACAGGAGACACCTACGAGCAGTACTTC.

The chain uses TRBV5-1 and TRBJ2-3, with D possibly TRBD1 on 5 matching bases. V was clipped by 5 bases and J by 1 base, with 14 bases between them. The CDR3 loop spans 15 amino acids. Germline CDR1 SGHRS, CDR2 YFSETQ. CDR3 amino acids: CASRTQVSGTDTQYF. As DNA, the CDR3 is TGCGCCAGCAGGACACAGGTTTCCGGCACAGATACGCAGTATTTT.

The gene calls are TRBV27 and TRBJ1-6; 10 nucleotides line up with TRBD1. V shed 7 bases, J shed 10 bases, and the junction held 7 bases outside the gene matches. The CDR3 length is 14 residues. Germline V gene lookup returns CDR1 MNHEY and CDR2 SMNVEV (reference sequence). CDR3 nucleotides: TGTGCCAGCACCCTGACAGGGGGCTGGTCACCCCTCCACTTT. Its protein is CASTLTGGWSPLHF.

The V and J genes are TRBV9 and TRBJ2-2, with 9 bases identical to TRBD1. CDR3 size: 15 residues. Trimming cost V 3 bases and J 1 base; bases outside gene matches: 1. The V gene's germline CDR1 is SGDLS and CDR2 YYNGEE. Here the CDR3 DNA reads TGTGCCAGCAGCGAGACAGGGGGGAACACCGGGGAGCTGTTTTTT. It codes for CASSETGGNTGELFF.

The chain couples TRBV29-1 to TRBJ1-2; possibly TRBD1 for D (5 bases). CDR1 and CDR2 (germline): SQVTM, ANQGSEA. This CDR3 region has 11 residues. Between the trimmed V and J ends, which lost 5 bases and 2 bases, there was a span of 6 bases. The CDR3 sequence is CSVPGNYGYTF. CDR3 DNA: TGCAGCGTTCCAGGGAACTATGGCTACACCTTC.

The chain employs TRBV5-1 and TRBJ2-1; 12 bases are shared with TRBD2. CDR1 SGHRS and CDR2 YFSETQ come from the germline V gene. The V gene end was trimmed by 4 bases and the J gene end by 2 bases; junction bases not matched to a gene: 7. This CDR3 region has 17 residues. The CDR3 coding sequence is TGCGCCAGCAGCCCAAAAGGACTAGCGGGGACCTACAATGAGCAGTTCTTC. Translating gives CASSPKGLAGTYNEQFF.

The V call is TRBV6-1, the J call TRBJ2-7; 8 bases fit TRBD2. V gave up 8 bases and J gave up 6 bases; unmatched junction bases: 9. This CDR3 contains 13 residues. CDR1 is MNHNS, CDR2 SASEGT, per germline. The CDR3 DNA is TGTGCCAGCCTGTTTGCGGGAGGTGTCGAGCAGTACTTC. Protein sequence: CASLFAGGVEQYF.

V usage is TRBV7-9 and J usage is TRBJ1-3; maybe TRBD1 (5 bases). This CDR3 has 14 amino acids. Germline CDR1 is SEHNR and CDR2 is FQNEAQ (reference sequence). V lost 5 bases to trimming and J lost 1 base, with 9 bases between them. The CDR3 bases are TGTGCCAGCAGCAAAGGGGTTTCTGGAAACACCATATATTTT. Protein product: CASSKGVSGNTIYF.

The genes are TRBV6-5 and TRBJ1-4; 7 bases map to TRBD1. Germline V gives CDR1 MNHEY, CDR2 SVGAGI. Trimming at V came to 5 bases and at J to 8 bases, leaving 5 bases not matched to a gene. The CDR3 contains 13 residues. CDR3 in amino acids: CASSGQQGEKLFF. CDR3 coding DNA: TGTGCCAGCAGTGGCCAACAGGGGGAAAAACTGTTTTTT.

The rearrangement joins TRBV7-8 to TRBJ1-1; D is uncertain. This CDR3 has 15 residues. Trimming took 4 bases from V and 0 from J, leaving 12 bases between them. Germline values: CDR1 SGHVS, CDR2 FQNEAQ. As DNA, the CDR3 is TGTGCCAGCAGCTCTATAGACTTTATGAACACTGAAGCTTTCTTT. Encoded protein: CASSSIDFMNTEAFF.

This clone is a singleton in its sample. The J gene is TRBJ2-7, the V gene TRBV7-6, with TRBD1 identical over 7 bases. Trimming cost V 5 bases and J 0 bases; bases outside gene matches: 4. Germline-derived CDR1 and CDR2 are SGHVS and FNYEAQ. CDR3 length: 14 amino acids. The CDR3 DNA reads as TGTGCCAGCAGCCGGGACAGCACCTCCTACGAGCAGTACTTC. Encoded protein: CASSRDSTSYEQYF.